The 23 T cell receptor beta chains below were found in one sample sequenced in a study of shared clonotypes between healthy human individuals. Here immunoSEQ multiplex PCR was the method, and the copy in TCRdb shows in-frame clones only, minus some. The repertoire holds some 530,000 clones, 60% to 80% seen once, with around 12% in the top ten. The source material was PBMCs. These receptors all stem from a woman aged 40 to 55 in good health. Some clones in this sample may be carry-over from other donors' samples.

Worth noting for this clone: This may come from a read error, since a much larger clone is one base off. Other DNA sequences in this specimen translate into the identical CDR3. This chain uses TRBV28 with TRBJ2-7; weak D call: TRBD2 (6 bases). This CDR3 comprises 14 residues. CDR1 and CDR2 (germline): MDHEN, SYDVKM. V gave up 6 bases and J gave up 4 bases, with 16 bases separating them. The chain's CDR3 is CASSLGLMFYEQYF. The DNA for the CDR3 is TGTGCCAGCAGCTTGGGACTTATGTTTTACGAGCAGTACTTC.

This clone was detected only once. The sample has other DNA sequences that encode this CDR3 too. V is TRBV5-1 and J is TRBJ2-7; 11 bases line up with TRBD2. The CDR3 runs 14 residues. Trimming took 4 bases from V and 4 from J; bases not matched to a gene: 4. Germline loops: CDR1 SGHRS, CDR2 YFSETQ. The CDR3 loop is CASSRTSGSYEQYF. Written as DNA, the CDR3 is TGCGCCAGCAGCAGAACTAGCGGGAGTTACGAGCAGTACTTC.

This clone showed up just once. The chain links TRBV27 to TRBJ2-7; 7 nucleotides match TRBD2. This CDR3 comprises 19 residues. CDR1 and CDR2 from the germline V gene are MNHEY and SMNVEV (reference sequence). Trimming removed 5 bases from V and 2 bases from J; junction bases left unmatched: 21. The CDR3 sequence: CASSLRDYTFSDGPYEQYF. CDR3 coding DNA: TGTGCCAGCAGTCTTAGGGACTATACGTTTAGCGACGGGCCCTACGAGCAGTACTTC.

V usage is TRBV28 and J usage is TRBJ2-7, with TRBD1 as a possible D gene (5 bases). From germline, CDR1 is MDHEN and CDR2 SYDVKM. V was pared by 3 bases and J by 0 bases, with 12 bases between. The CDR3 is 15 amino acids. Written as DNA, the CDR3 is TGTGCCAGCAGTTTTTTACAGGTGCTCTCCTACGAGCAGTACTTC. Encoded protein: CASSFLQVLSYEQYF.

The chain carries TRBV9 and TRBJ2-7; perhaps TRBD2 as D (5 bases). Trimming stripped 1 base from V and 4 bases from J, with 12 bases between. The germline CDR1 and CDR2 sequences are SGDLS and YYNGEE. The CDR3 totals 14 residues. The CDR3 bases are TGTGCCAGCAGCGTAATCCCTAGCAGTTACGAGCAGTACTTC. This translates into CASSVIPSSYEQYF.

The chain combines TRBV6-1 with TRBJ2-7; D might be TRBD1 (6 bases). The CDR3 runs 15 residues. Germline V gene sequence: CDR1 MNHNS, CDR2 SASEGT. V lost 8 bases to trimming and J lost 3 bases, with 20 bases between them. The CDR3 here is CASGTWGTKLYEQYF. The CDR3 DNA is TGTGCCAGCGGGACATGGGGGACGAAACTCTACGAGCAGTACTTC.

The chain links TRBV4-2 to TRBJ1-2; 8 bases are a match to TRBD1. CDR3 length: 16 residues. Trimming at V came to 0 bases and at J to 8 bases, leaving 11 bases not matched to a gene. CDR1 is LGHNA, CDR2 YNFKEQ, per germline. CDR3 sequence (DNA): TGTGCCAGCAGCCAAGATCCGAGACAGGGACAGGAGGGCTACACCTTC. Its translation: CASSQDPRQGQEGYTF.

Only a few counts were recorded for this clone. The chain links TRBV6-4 to TRBJ2-2, with 8 bases identical to TRBD2. Per the germline V gene, CDR1 is MRHNA and CDR2 is SNTAGT. The CDR3 spans 15 residues. Trimming cost V 6 bases and J 3 bases; bases outside gene matches: 6. CDR3 amino acids: CASSPAGADTGELFF. The DNA for the CDR3 is TGTGCCAGCAGCCCAGCGGGAGCGGACACCGGGGAGCTGTTTTTT.

The chain carries TRBV11-3 and TRBJ2-2, with 7 nucleotides matching TRBD1. Trimming removed 8 bases from V and 4 bases from J; junction bases left unmatched: 4. The germline gives CDR1 SGHNT, CDR2 YENEEA. The CDR3 spans 13 residues. The CDR3 DNA sequence: TGTGCCAGCGCTCCAGGGGGCACCGGGGAGCTGTTTTTT. It translates to CASAPGGTGELFF.

This chain uses TRBV7-6 with TRBJ2-5; TRBD1 matches 8 bases. The CDR3 has 14 residues. The germline V gene has CDR1 SGHVS and CDR2 FNYEAQ. Trimming removed 1 base from V and 4 bases from J; junction bases left unmatched: 2. CDR3 nucleotides: TGTGCCAGCAGCTTAGTTACAGGGGGAGAGACCCAGTACTTC. The encoded protein is CASSLVTGGETQYF.

This clone showed up many times. The chain is built from TRBV18 and TRBJ2-5; D remains unclear. The CDR3 length is 11 residues. Trimming shortened V by 5 bases and J by 1 base, and 2 bases separated the two germline ends. CDR1 KGHSH and CDR2 LQKENI come from the germline V gene. Written as DNA, the CDR3 is TGTGCCAGCTCAACCCAAGAGACCCAGTACTTC. Translating it yields CASSTQETQYF. The full variable domain, rest sourced from reference TRBV18 and TRBJ2-5, is NAGVMQNPRHLVRRRGQEARLRCSPMKGHSHVYWYRQLPEEGLKFMVYLQKENIIDESGMPKERFSAEFPKEGPSILRIQQVVRGDSAAYFCASSTQETQYFGPGTRLLVL.

This chain uses TRBV28 with TRBJ2-7; 11 nucleotides match TRBD1. V dropped 2 bases and J dropped 6; count of bases not matched to a gene: 15. Germline V CDR1 and CDR2: MDHEN, SYDVKM. The CDR3 is 18 amino acids. The CDR3 bases are TGTGCCAGCAGTTTAATAGGTCGGAGGACAGGGGGCTGGGGCGAGCAGTACTTC. This gives the protein CASSLIGRRTGGWGEQYF.

The V gene is TRBV27, the J gene TRBJ2-5, with TRBD1 matching over 7 bases. This CDR3 has 17 amino acids. V was pared by 5 bases and J by 1 base, with 13 bases of the junction left unmatched. Germline assignment: CDR1 MNHEY and CDR2 SMNVEV (reference sequence). CDR3 DNA: TGTGCCAGCAGTCTGACCCCATACAGGGGAACCCAAGAGACCCAGTACTTC. Translation: CASSLTPYRGTQETQYF.

To note about this clone: A much larger clone differs from this one at a single base, so this may be a read error. The chain couples TRBV6-6 to TRBJ1-2; the D is unclear. This CDR3 is 12 amino acids long. Germline V gene lookup returns CDR1 MNHNY and CDR2 SVGAGI (reference sequence). This CDR3 is CASGYPDRGYTF. As DNA, the CDR3 is TGTGCCAGCGGTTACCCGGACCGGGGCTACACCTTC.

The chain combines TRBV30 with TRBJ2-7; a weak D match, TRBD1 (6 bases). Trimming took 5 bases from V and 5 from J, leaving 13 bases between them. Germline V gives CDR1 GTSNPN, CDR2 SVGIG (reference sequence). The CDR3 length is 12 residues. CDR3 sequence: CAWADSPHEQYF. The CDR3 DNA reads TGTGCCTGGGCGGACAGCCCCCACGAGCAGTACTTC.

The chain recombines TRBV4-2 with TRBJ2-7, with TRBD2 matching 7 bases. The length of the CDR3 is 16 residues. Germline V lookup: CDR1 LGHNA, CDR2 YNFKEQ. With 0 bases clipped from V and 2 bases from J, the junction kept 7 bases outside the gene matches. Here the CDR3 reads CASSQEGGSTPYEQYF. The CDR3 DNA follows: TGTGCCAGCAGCCAAGAGGGCGGGAGTACCCCCTACGAGCAGTACTTC.

The chain combines TRBV28 with TRBJ1-2; TRBD1 might be the D (6 bases). V lost 7 bases, J lost 6 bases, and 15 bases lay in between. Germline-derived CDR1 and CDR2 are MDHEN and SYDVKM. The length of the CDR3 is 13 residues. The CDR3 spells CASITGGVNGYTF. The CDR3 coding sequence is TGTGCCAGCATTACGGGGGGCGTCAATGGCTACACCTTC.

The chain joins TRBV6-9 to TRBJ1-1; D is unclear. Trimming removed 3 bases at V and 0 bases at J, with 11 bases between. Germline lookup yields CDR1 MNHGY and CDR2 SVAAGI. The CDR3 is 15 amino acids. This CDR3 reads CASSYVGRLNTEAFF. The CDR3 DNA sequence: TGTGCCAGCAGTTACGTGGGTCGGTTGAACACTGAAGCTTTCTTT.

The chain recombines TRBV28 with TRBJ2-1; 8 bases agree with TRBD2. V lost 2 bases, J lost 9 bases, and 9 bases stayed unmatched. The CDR3 has 15 amino acids. Germline V gives CDR1 MDHEN, CDR2 SYDVKM. CDR3 amino acids: CASSLPREVFGEQFF. The CDR3 nucleotides are TGTGCCAGCAGTTTACCGCGGGAGGTTTTTGGTGAGCAGTTCTTC.

The chain carries TRBV28 and TRBJ2-7; 9 positions agree with TRBD2. The V segment lost 3 bases and the J segment 0 bases; nucleotides outside the gene matches: 6. The V gene's germline CDR1 is MDHEN and CDR2 SYDVKM. The CDR3 is made up of 16 amino acids. The chain's CDR3 is CASSLGSGRLSYEQYF. In nucleotides, the CDR3 is TGTGCCAGCAGTTTGGGTAGCGGGAGACTCTCCTACGAGCAGTACTTC.

This clone was seen more than once but under ten times. With a far larger clone one base away, a read error is the likely cause. The gene calls are TRBV6-4 and TRBJ2-2; TRBD2 might be the D (5 bases). The CDR3 consists of 14 residues. The germline V gene has CDR1 MRHNA and CDR2 SNTAGT. CDR3 region: CASSTSTDTGELLF. Here the CDR3 DNA reads TGTGCCAGCAGCACATCGACTGACACCGGGGAGCTGCTTTTT.

V and J are TRBV2 and TRBJ1-4, with D possibly being TRBD1 (5 bases). From germline, CDR1 is SNHLY and CDR2 FYNNEI. The CDR3 totals 15 residues. V was trimmed by 8 bases and J by 0 bases, leaving 13 bases between them. The CDR3 loop reads CASVQTTATNEKLFF. CDR3 coding DNA: TGTGCCAGCGTCCAGACGACAGCAACTAATGAAAAACTGTTTTTT.

This chain links TRBV19 with TRBJ2-7, with D possibly matching TRBD2 (6 bases). The V end was cut by 4 bases, the J end by 1 base, with 11 bases between. Germline loops: CDR1 LNHDA, CDR2 SQIVND (reference sequence). The CDR3 is 14 residues long. The CDR3 region has the DNA TGTGCCAGTAGTAAGGGACTGGTTTCCTACGAGCAGTACTTC. It yields the protein CASSKGLVSYEQYF.